Shown below are 17 T cell receptor beta chains from a single sample sequenced in a study of CXCR4 blockade with PD-1 therapy in pancreatic cancer (dated by TCRdb to between 2018 and 2020). Libraries were prepared through the immunoSEQ multiplex PCR assay. The table was pulled from immuneACCESS by TCRdb, which kept in-frame rearrangements only. Such tables lose some clones; where checked, under half of the loss comes from unresolved V genes, and the rest has no known cause. Here the sample has under 9,000 clones; around 53% occur a single time. Roughly 7% of the sample rests with the top ten. Material for sequencing was tumor tissue. The receptor set was obtained from a human donor with pancreatic ductal adenocarcinoma.

This chain connects TRBV18 to TRBJ1-3; D gene uncertain. CDR1 is KGHSH, CDR2 LQKENI, per germline. This CDR3 spans 15 amino acids. V was cut by 1 base and J by 2 bases, with 9 bases left in between. The CDR3 reads CASSPQADTGNTIYF. Here the CDR3 DNA reads TGTGCCAGCTCACCACAGGCAGACACTGGAAACACCATATATTTT.

J is TRBJ1-5 and V is TRBV19; 10 bases align to TRBD1. Looked up from germline, CDR1 is LNHDA and CDR2 is SQIVND (reference sequence). The CDR3 has 15 amino acids. V lost 5 bases and J lost 4; bases outside the gene matches: 5. CDR3 sequence: CASSFSDRGNQPQHF. The CDR3 region has the DNA TGTGCCAGTAGTTTCTCGGACAGGGGGAATCAGCCCCAGCATTTT.

This rearrangement joins TRBV5-1 to TRBJ1-6; a possible D gene is TRBD1 (6 bases). V was shortened by 1 base and J by 0 bases, with 8 bases between the two germline ends. CDR1 is SGHRS, CDR2 YFSETQ, per germline. This CDR3 has 16 amino acids. CDR3 sequence (DNA): TGCGCCAGCAGCTTGAGAGGGGGCTCCTATAATTCACCCCTCCACTTT. Protein product: CASSLRGGSYNSPLHF.

The genes are TRBV30 and TRBJ2-7; weak D call: TRBD1 (6 bases). CDR3 length equals 15 residues. CDR1 and CDR2 from the germline V gene are GTSNPN and SVGIG (reference sequence). Trimming cost V 0 bases and J 1 base, with 13 bases left between them. CDR3 protein: CAWSVGGTGSYEQYF. CDR3 in DNA: TGTGCCTGGAGTGTAGGGGGTACGGGGTCCTACGAGCAGTACTTC.

This clone was recorded only once. V is TRBV28 and J is TRBJ2-3; 8 bases align to TRBD2. The CDR3 totals 15 residues. The V gene's germline CDR1 is MDHEN and CDR2 SYDVKM. V lost 10 bases, J lost 8 bases, and 17 bases stayed unmatched. The CDR3 DNA follows: TGTGCCATCCGCCTCATGTGGCTAGCGGGCTCTACGCAGTATTTT. Translating it yields CAIRLMWLAGSTQYF.

The genes are TRBV2 and TRBJ1-4; D possibly corresponds to TRBD1 (5 bases). Trimming removed 7 bases at V and 8 bases at J, with 23 bases between. Germline assignment: CDR1 SNHLY and CDR2 FYNNEI. This CDR3 is 16 amino acids long. DNA for the CDR3: TGTGCCAGCATCACTACCCCCGGGGCCGCTACGGAAAAACTGTTTTTT. Its translation is CASITTPGAATEKLFF.

V usage is TRBV6-8 and J usage is TRBJ1-4; TRBD1 aligns across 7 bases. This CDR3 comprises 15 residues. CDR1 is MNHGY, CDR2 SAAAGT, per germline. The ends lost 5 bases at V and 6 bases at J; junction bases unmatched: 9. CDR3 region: CASSTQTGLYEKLFF. DNA of the CDR3: TGTGCCAGCAGTACCCAGACAGGGCTTTATGAAAAACTGTTTTTT.

This sequence joins TRBV14 and TRBJ1-1; a weak D match, TRBD1 (6 bases). The CDR3 totals 14 residues. CDR1 and CDR2 from the germline V gene are SGHDN and FVKESK. Trimming cost V 4 bases and J 3 bases, with 12 bases left between them. CDR3 protein: CASSLITGYTEAFF. The CDR3 DNA reads as TGTGCCAGCAGCCTAATTACAGGGTACACTGAAGCTTTCTTT.

The table lists this clone with a count of one. The genes are TRBV18 and TRBJ1-1, with 11 bases that match TRBD1. Germline trimming cut 1 base from V and 7 bases from J; bases unmatched to any gene: 8. This CDR3 contains 16 residues. Germline values: CDR1 KGHSH, CDR2 LQKENI. CDR3 loop: CASSPQNSGTGGEAFF. The CDR3 nucleotides read TGTGCCAGCTCACCACAGAATTCCGGGACAGGGGGTGAAGCTTTCTTT. Drawing the rest from reference TRBV18 and TRBJ1-1, the complete variable domain is NAGVMQNPRHLVRRRGQEARLRCSPMKGHSHVYWYRQLPEEGLKFMVYLQKENIIDESGMPKERFSAEFPKEGPSILRIQQVVRGDSAAYFCASSPQNSGTGGEAFFGQGTRLTVV.

This clone was detected only a few times. V gene TRBV19 combines with J gene TRBJ2-1, with D uncertain. This CDR3 is built from 14 residues. V shed 2 bases and J shed 4 bases, with 9 bases lying between them. CDR1 is LNHDA and CDR2 is SQIVND in the germline V gene (reference sequence). This chain's CDR3 is CASSINSAYNEQFF. The CDR3 DNA reads as TGTGCCAGTAGTATAAACTCTGCTTACAATGAGCAGTTCTTC.

The rearrangement joins TRBV6-8 to TRBJ2-1; 7 nucleotides agree with TRBD2. The CDR3 is 12 residues long. Germline lookup yields CDR1 MNHGY and CDR2 SAAAGT. The CDR3 protein is CTISRTSNEQFF. In DNA, the CDR3 is TGTACCATCAGTAGGACTAGCAATGAGCAGTTCTTC.

The genes are TRBV6-8 and TRBJ2-2; TRBD1 might be the D (6 bases). Germline lookup yields CDR1 MNHGY and CDR2 SAAAGT. Trimming cost V 4 bases and J 2 bases, with 11 bases left between them. CDR3 length: 15 residues. The CDR3 DNA reads as TGTGCCAGCAGTTTGTCGGGACAAAACACCGGGGAGCTGTTTTTT. This encodes CASSLSGQNTGELFF.

This chain joins TRBV10-2 and TRBJ2-7; 13 bases align to TRBD2. Germline CDR1 and CDR2: WSHSY and SAAADI. V dropped 6 bases and J dropped 0; count of bases not matched to a gene: 5. This CDR3 is built from 16 residues. The CDR3 spells CASSRWTSGSSYEQYF. CDR3 DNA: TGCGCCAGCAGCCGTTGGACTAGCGGGAGCTCCTACGAGCAGTACTTC.

The rearrangement links TRBV18 to TRBJ2-4; 7 bases agree with TRBD2. Germline-derived CDR1 and CDR2 are KGHSH and LQKENI. J gave up 1 base and V 2 bases, and 2 bases lay outside the gene matches. CDR3 length equals 15 residues. The CDR3 DNA follows: TGTGCCAGCTCACCAGCCGGGAGGGCCAAAAACATTCAGTACTTC. Its protein is CASSPAGRAKNIQYF.

The chain links TRBV6-8 to TRBJ2-7, with TRBD2 matching over 16 bases. Germline V CDR1 and CDR2: MNHGY, SAAAGT. The V and J ends lost 8 bases and 2 bases, in that order; junction bases with no gene match: 9. This CDR3 comprises 17 residues. DNA for the CDR3: TGTGCCAGCCTCGAAGGGGGACTAGCGGGAGGGACCTACGAGCAGTACTTC. It translates to CASLEGGLAGGTYEQYF.

This clone was counted only a few times. This sequence joins TRBV2 and TRBJ2-7; 7 nucleotides align to TRBD2. V lost 7 bases, J lost 3 bases, and 3 bases stayed unmatched. Looked up from germline, CDR1 is SNHLY and CDR2 is FYNNEI. This CDR3 is 12 amino acids long. CDR3 in amino acids: CASMGGVYEQYF. In nucleotides, the CDR3 is TGTGCCAGCATGGGGGGGGTCTACGAGCAGTACTTC.

V usage is TRBV30 and J usage is TRBJ1-3; D is undetermined. V shed 4 bases and J shed 0 bases, with 13 bases lying between them. Germline lookup yields CDR1 GTSNPN and CDR2 SVGIG (reference sequence). The CDR3 has 15 residues. The chain's CDR3 is CAWTAASHSGNTIYF. The CDR3 DNA reads as TGTGCCTGGACCGCCGCCAGTCACTCTGGAAACACCATATATTTT.